This T cell receptor (beta chain) was identified in a study of blood T cell repertoires in COVID-19. About the study: The samples span acute and convalescent COVID-19 from the United States, Italy and Spain. From T cells, B-cell-depleted T cells, or PBMCs came the material, which was cDNA or gDNA.

Losses at the gene ends were 6 bases for V and 0 bases for J; bases not matched to a gene: 6. Per the germline V gene, CDR1 is SGDLS and CDR2 is YYNGEE. This CDR3 region has 15 residues. Per the original methods: Scientists estimated how many nucleated cells there were by amplifying reference gene primers. The protocol was immunoSEQ multiplex PCR, while the TCRdb copy is restricted to in-frame clones and leaves out a portion. From that table come the V and J calls and clone size; the DNA was used to work out D and trimming. The table lists more than 250,000 clones, about 84% of them singletons. The sequenced sample was peripheral blood. The receptor was isolated from a woman aged 45-60 years with acute or convalescent COVID-19. The chain carries TRBV9 and TRBJ2-1; 7 nucleotides agree with TRBD2. The CDR3 here is CASTKAGNSYNEQFF. The CDR3 region has the DNA TGTGCCAGCACCAAAGCGGGGAACTCCTACAATGAGCAGTTCTTC.